This note documents a single TCR beta chain sequence. The antigen is unknown. Germline CDR1 KGHSH, CDR2 LQKENI. V was pared by 6 bases and J by 3 bases, with 12 bases between. This CDR3 spans 13 amino acids. Overlapping HIV-1 Gag 15-mer peptides at 0.8 to 1 ug per peptide per mL were used. CD40L-negative CD69-negative CD45RO-high memory CD4+ T cells were sorted as populations depleted of antigen-responding cells. Inclusion required CMV-positive serology and CD4+ counts above 400 cells/uL. The libraries were made with immunoSEQ version 4 in survey mode. Genomic DNA was diluted to 7.5 to 10 ng/uL, up to 1 ug per sample. Profiling relied on immunoSEQ multiplex PCR, and the TCRdb table lists in-frame clones only, not all of them. Of about 40,000 clones in the sample, around three quarters were seen once. The sample originates from a study of persistence of HIV-infected CD4 T cells. Study as a whole: CD4+ T cells responding to CMV or HIV-1 Gag were isolated.

Study-wide findings and caveats: Antigen-responding cells were enriched for degenerate expanded CDR3beta sequences.

The sequences come from CD4+ T cells sorted from PBMCs after roughly 19-hour stimulation, collected from a patient who received antiretroviral therapy. The chain uses TRBV18 and TRBJ2-7; perhaps TRBD1 as D (6 bases). This sequence was found in an adult man with HIV who was CMV-seropositive. The CDR3 DNA reads as TGTGCCAGCTCTCGGGGACACCTCTACGAGCAGTACTTC. This encodes CASSRGHLYEQYF. The complete variable domain, with remaining parts taken from reference TRBV18 and TRBJ2-7, reads NAGVMQNPRHLVRRRGQEARLRCSPMKGHSHVYWYRQLPEEGLKFMVYLQKENIIDESGMPKERFSAEFPKEGPSILRIQQVVRGDSAAYFCASSRGHLYEQYFGPGTRLTVT.